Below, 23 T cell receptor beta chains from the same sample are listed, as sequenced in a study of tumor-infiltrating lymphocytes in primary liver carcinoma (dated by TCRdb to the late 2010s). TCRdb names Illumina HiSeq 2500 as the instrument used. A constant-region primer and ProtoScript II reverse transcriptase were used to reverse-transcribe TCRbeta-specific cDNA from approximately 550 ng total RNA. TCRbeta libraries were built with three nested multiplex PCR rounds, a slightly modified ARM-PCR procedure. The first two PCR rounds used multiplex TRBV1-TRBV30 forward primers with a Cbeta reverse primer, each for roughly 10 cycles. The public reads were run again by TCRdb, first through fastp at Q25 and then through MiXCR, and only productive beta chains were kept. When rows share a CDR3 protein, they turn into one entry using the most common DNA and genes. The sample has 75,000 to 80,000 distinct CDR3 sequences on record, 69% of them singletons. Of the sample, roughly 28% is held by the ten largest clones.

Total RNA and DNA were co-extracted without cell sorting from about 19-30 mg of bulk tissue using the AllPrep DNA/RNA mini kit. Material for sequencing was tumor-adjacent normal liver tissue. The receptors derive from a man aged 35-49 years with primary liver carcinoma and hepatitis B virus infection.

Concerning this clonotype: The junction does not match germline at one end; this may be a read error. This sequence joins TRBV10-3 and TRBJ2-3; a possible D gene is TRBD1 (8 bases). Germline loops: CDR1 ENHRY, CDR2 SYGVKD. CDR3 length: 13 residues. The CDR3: CAIDRGGTDTLYF. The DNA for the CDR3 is TGTGCCATTGACAGGGGAGGGACAGATACGCTGTATTTT.

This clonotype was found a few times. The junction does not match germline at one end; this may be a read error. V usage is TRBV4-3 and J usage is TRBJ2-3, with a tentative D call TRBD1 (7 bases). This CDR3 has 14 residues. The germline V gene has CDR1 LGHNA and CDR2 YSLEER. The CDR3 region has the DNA TGTGCCAGCAGCCAGGGGGGTGCATCAGACGCGCAGTATTTT. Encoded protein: CASSQGGASDAQYF.

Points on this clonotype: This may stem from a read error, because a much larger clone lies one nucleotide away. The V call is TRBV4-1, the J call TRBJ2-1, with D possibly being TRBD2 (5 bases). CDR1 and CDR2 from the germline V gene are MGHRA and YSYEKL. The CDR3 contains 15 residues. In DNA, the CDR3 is TGCGTCAGCAGCCTTATCCCGGGGTATGGCAATGAGCAGTTCTTC. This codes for CVSSLIPGYGNEQFF.

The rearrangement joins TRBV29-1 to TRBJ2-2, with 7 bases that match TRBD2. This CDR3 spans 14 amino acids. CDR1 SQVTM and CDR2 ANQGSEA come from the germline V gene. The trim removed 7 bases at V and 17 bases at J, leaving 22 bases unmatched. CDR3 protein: CSAEEGGFTGKPFF. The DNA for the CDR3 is TGCAGCGCCGAAGAGGGAGGGTTCACCGGGAAGCCATTTTTT.

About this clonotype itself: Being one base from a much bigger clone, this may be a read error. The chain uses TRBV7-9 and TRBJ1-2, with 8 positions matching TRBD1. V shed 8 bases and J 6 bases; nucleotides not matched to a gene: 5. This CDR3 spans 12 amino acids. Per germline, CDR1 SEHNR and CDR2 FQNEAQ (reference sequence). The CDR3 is CASCPDRDGYTF. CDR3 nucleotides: TGTGCCAGCTGCCCGGACAGGGATGGCTACACCTTC.

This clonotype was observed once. CDR3 loop: CSVRQGGADTQYF. The CDR3 nucleotides are TGCAGCGTAAGACAGGGTGGCGCAGATACGCAGTATTTT. V and J are TRBV29-1 and TRBJ2-3; 7 bases align to TRBD1. CDR1 and CDR2 from the germline V gene are SQVTM and ANQGSEA. The CDR3 sequence is 13 residues long. V shed 6 bases, J shed 4 bases, and the junction held 7 bases outside the gene matches.

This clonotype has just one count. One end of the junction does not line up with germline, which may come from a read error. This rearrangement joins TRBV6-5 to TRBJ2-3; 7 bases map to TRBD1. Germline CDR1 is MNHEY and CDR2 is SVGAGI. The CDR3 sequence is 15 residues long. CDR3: CASSYFPPGTDTQYF. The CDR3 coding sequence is TGTGCCAGCAGTTACTTCCCTCCAGGGACAGACACGCAGTATTTT.

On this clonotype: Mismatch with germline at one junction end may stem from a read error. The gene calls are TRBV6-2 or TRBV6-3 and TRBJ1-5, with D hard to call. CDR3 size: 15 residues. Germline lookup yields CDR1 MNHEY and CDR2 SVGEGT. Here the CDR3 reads CASILNSYSNQPHHF. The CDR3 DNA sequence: TGTGCCAGCATCCTCAACAGTTATAGCAATCAGCCCCATCATTTT.

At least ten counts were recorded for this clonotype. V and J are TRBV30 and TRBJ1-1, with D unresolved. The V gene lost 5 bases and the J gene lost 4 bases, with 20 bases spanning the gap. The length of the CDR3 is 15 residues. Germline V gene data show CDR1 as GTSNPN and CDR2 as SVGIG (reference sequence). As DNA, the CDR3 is TGTGCCTGGGCCTCCCCGGGAGGGATGGGCACTGAAGCTTTCTTT. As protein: CAWASPGGMGTEAFF. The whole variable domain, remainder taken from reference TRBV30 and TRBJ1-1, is SQTIHQWPATLVQPVGSPLSLECTVEGTSNPNLYWYRQAAGRGLQLLFYSVGIGQISSEVPQNLSASRPQDRQFILSSKKLLLSDSGFYLCAWASPGGMGTEAFFGQGTRLTVV.

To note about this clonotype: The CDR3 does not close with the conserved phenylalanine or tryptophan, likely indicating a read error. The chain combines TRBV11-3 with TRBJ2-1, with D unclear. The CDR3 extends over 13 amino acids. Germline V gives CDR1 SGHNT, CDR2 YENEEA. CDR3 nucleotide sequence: TGTGCCAGCAGTTTAGGGCCAGTGAATGAGCAGTTCTCC. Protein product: CASSLGPVNEQFS.

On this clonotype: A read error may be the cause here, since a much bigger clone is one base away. In DNA, the CDR3 is TGTGCCAGCAGTGAATCTAGGGGTTCACCCTTCCACTTT. As protein: CASSESRGSPFHF. The V and J genes are TRBV25-1 and TRBJ1-6; TRBD1 is a possible D gene (5 bases). CDR3 length equals 13 residues. Germline V lookup: CDR1 MGHDK, CDR2 SYGVNS. The variable domain in full, with the rest retrieved from reference TRBV25-1 and TRBJ1-6, is EADIYQTPRYLVIGTGKKITLECSQTMGHDKMYWYQQDPGMELHLIHYSYGVNSTEKGDLSSESTVSRIRTEHFPLTLESARPSHTSQYLCASSESRGSPFHFGNGTRLTVT.

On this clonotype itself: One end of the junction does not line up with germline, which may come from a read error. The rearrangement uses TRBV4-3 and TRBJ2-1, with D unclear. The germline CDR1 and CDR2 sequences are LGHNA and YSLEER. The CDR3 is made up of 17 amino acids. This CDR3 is CARSQDLGSSSYDEQFF. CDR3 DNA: TGTGCCCGCAGCCAAGATCTTGGCAGCAGCTCCTACGATGAGCAGTTCTTC.

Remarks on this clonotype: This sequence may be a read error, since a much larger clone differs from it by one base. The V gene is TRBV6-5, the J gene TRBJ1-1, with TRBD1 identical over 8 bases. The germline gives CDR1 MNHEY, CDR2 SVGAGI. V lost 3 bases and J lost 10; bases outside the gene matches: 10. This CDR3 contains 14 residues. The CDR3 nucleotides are TGTGCCAGCAGTTATCAGGGGGCCTACGCTGGAGCTTTCTTT. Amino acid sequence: CASSYQGAYAGAFF.

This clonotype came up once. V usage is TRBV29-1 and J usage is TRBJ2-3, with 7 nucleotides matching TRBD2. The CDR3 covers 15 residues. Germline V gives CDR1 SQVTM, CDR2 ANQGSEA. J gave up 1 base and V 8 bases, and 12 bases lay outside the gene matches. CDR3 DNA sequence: TGCAGCACCCGGTCGCGGGGGAGGGGCACAGATACGCAGTATTTT. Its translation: CSTRSRGRGTDTQYF.

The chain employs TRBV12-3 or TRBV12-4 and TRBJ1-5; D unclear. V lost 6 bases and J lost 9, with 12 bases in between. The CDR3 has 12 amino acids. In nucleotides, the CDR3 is TGTGCCAGCAGCGCCGAAACCGGGCCCCAGCATTTT. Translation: CASSAETGPQHF.

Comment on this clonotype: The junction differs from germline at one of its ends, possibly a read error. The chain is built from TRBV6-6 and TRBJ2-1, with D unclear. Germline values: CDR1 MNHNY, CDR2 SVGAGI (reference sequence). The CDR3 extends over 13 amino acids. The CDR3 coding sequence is TGTGACAGCAATTTGGGCCTGTACAATGAGCAGTTCTTC. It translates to CDSNLGLYNEQFF.

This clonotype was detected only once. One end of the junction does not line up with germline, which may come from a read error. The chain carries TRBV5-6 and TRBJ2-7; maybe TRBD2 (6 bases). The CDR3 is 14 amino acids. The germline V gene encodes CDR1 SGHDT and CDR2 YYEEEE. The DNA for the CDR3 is TGTACCAGCAGCTTAGCGGAGTCAGAATACGAGCAGTACTTT. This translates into CTSSLAESEYEQYF.

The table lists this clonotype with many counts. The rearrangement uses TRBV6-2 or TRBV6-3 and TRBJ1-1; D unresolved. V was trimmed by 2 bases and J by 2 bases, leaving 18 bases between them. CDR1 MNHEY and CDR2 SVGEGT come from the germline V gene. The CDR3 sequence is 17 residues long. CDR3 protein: CASSYPPAGRLNTEAFF. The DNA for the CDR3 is TGTGCCAGCAGTTACCCTCCTGCGGGCAGACTTAACACTGAAGCTTTCTTT.

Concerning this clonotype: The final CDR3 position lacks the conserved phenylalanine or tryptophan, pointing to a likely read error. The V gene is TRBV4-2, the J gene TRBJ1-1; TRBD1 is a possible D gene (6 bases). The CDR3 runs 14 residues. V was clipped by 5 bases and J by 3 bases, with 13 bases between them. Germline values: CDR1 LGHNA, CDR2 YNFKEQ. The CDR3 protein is CASSAGEGDTEAFV. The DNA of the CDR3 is TGTGCCAGCAGCGCTGGAGAGGGGGACACTGAAGCTTTCGTT.

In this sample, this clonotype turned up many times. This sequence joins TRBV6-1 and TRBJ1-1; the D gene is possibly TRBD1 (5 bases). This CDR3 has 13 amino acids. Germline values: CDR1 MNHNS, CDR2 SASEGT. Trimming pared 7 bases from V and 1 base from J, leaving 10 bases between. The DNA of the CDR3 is TGTGCCAGCAACCTCGACAGGAACACTGAAGCTTTCTTT. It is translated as CASNLDRNTEAFF.

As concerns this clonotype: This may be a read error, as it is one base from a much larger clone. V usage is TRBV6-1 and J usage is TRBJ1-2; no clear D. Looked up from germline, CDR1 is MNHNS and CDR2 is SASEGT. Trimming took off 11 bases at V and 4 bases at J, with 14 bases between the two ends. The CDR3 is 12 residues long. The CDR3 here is CAGLSGAYGYTF. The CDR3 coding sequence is TGTGCCGGACTGTCAGGCGCCTATGGCTACACCTTC.

CDR3 nucleotides: TGCGCCTGTAGCCAATACAGGGACTCCTATGGCTACACCTTC. Translated, it gives CACSQYRDSYGYTF. The chain employs TRBV4-1 and TRBJ1-2; weak D call: TRBD1 (6 bases). The CDR3 has 14 amino acids. Germline CDR1 reads MGHRA; CDR2 reads YSYEKL. V was shortened by 11 bases and J by 4 bases, with 20 bases between the two germline ends.

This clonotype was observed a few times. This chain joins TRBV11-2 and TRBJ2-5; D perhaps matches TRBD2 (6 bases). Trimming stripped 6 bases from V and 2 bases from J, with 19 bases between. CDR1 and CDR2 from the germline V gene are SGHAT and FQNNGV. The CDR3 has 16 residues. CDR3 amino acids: CASRSRDSIHQETQYF. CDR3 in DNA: TGTGCCAGCAGATCCCGGGACTCGATCCATCAAGAGACCCAGTACTTC.